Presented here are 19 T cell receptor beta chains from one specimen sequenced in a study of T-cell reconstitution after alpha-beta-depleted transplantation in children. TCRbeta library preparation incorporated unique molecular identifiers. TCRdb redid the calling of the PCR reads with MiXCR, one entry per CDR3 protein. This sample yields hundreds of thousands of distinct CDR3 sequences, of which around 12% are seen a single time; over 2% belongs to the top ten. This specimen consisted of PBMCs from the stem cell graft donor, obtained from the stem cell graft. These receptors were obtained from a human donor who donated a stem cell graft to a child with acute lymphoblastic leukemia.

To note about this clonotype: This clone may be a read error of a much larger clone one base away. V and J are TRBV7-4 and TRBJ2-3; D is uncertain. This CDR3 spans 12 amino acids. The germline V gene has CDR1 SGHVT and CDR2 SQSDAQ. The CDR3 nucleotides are TGTGCCTGCAGCTCCTTGGGCGATACGCAGTATTTT. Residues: CACSSLGDTQYF.

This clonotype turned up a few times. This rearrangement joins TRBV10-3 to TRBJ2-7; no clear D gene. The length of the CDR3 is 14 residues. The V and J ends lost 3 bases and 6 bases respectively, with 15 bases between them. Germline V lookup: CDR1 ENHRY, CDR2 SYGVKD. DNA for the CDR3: TGTGCCATCAGTGAAAACCTAGGAACGGCCGAGCAGTACTTC. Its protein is CAISENLGTAEQYF.

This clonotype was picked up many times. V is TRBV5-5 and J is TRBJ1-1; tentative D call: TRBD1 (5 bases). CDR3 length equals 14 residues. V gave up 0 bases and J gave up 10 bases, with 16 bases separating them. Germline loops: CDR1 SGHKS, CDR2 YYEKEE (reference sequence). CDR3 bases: TGTGCCAGCAGCTTGGAGTTGATAGGGGCCGGAGCTTTCTTT. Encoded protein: CASSLELIGAGAFF. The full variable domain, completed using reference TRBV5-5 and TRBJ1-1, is DAGVTQSPTHLIKTRGQQVTLRCSPISGHKSVSWYQQVLGQGPQFIFQYYEKEERGRGNFPDRFSARQFPNYSSELNVNALLLGDSALYLCASSLELIGAGAFFGQGTRLTVV.

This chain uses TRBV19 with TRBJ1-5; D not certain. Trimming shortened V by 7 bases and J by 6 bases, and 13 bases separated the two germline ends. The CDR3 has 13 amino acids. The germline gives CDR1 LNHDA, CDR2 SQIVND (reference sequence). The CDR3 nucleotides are TGTGCCAGTAAGAACAGCTTCGGTCAGCCCCAGCATTTT. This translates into CASKNSFGQPQHF.

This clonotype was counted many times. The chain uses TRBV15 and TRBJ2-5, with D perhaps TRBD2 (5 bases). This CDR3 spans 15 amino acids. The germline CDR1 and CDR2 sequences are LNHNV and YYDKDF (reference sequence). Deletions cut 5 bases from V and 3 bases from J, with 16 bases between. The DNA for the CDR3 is TGTGCCACCAGCCCACGGACTCATCCGGAAGAGACCCAGTACTTC. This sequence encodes CATSPRTHPEETQYF.

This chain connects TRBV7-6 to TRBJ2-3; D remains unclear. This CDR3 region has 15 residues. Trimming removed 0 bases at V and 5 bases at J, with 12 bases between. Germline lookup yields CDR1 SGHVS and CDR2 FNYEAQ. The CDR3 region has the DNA TGTGCCAGCAGCTTAGCGGGCTCGGTGCAAGATACGCAGTATTTT. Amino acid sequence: CASSLAGSVQDTQYF.

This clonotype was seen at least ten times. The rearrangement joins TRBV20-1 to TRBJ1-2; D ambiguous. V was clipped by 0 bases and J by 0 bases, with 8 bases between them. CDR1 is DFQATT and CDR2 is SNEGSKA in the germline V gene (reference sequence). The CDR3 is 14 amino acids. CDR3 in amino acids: CSAREVGANYGYTF. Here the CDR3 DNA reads TGCAGTGCTAGAGAGGTCGGAGCTAACTATGGCTACACCTTC.

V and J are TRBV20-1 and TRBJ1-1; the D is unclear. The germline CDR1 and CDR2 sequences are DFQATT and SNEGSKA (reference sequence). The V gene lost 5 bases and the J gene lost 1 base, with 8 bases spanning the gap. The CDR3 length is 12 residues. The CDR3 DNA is TGCAGTGCTTACAGACCGAACACTGAAGCTTTCTTT. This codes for CSAYRPNTEAFF.

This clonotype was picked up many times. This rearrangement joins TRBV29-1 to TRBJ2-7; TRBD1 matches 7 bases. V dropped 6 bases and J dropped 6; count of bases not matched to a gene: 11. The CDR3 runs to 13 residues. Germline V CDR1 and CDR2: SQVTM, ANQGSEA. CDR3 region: CSVGVDRTSEQYF. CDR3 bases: TGCAGCGTCGGAGTGGACAGGACGTCCGAGCAGTACTTC.

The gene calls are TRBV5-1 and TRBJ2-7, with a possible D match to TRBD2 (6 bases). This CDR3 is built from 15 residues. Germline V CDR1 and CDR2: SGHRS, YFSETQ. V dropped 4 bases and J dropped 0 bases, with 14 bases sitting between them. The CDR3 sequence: CASSGGWGSSYEQYF. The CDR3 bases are TGCGCCAGCAGCGGGGGGTGGGGGTCCTCCTACGAGCAGTACTTC.

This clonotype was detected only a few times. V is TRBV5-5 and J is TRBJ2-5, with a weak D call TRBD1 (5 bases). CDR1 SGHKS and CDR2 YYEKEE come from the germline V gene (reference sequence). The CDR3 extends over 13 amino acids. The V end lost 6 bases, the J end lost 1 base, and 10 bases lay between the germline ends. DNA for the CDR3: TGTGCCAGCACCCCAGGGATCCAAGAGACCCAGTACTTC. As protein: CASTPGIQETQYF.

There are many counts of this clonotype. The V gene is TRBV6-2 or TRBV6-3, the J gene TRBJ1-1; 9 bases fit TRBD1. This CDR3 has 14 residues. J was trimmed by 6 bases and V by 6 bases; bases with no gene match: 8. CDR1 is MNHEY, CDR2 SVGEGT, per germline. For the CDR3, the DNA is TGTGCCAGCAGGGGGACAGGGAGTAGGTCTGAAGCTTTCTTT. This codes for CASRGTGSRSEAFF.

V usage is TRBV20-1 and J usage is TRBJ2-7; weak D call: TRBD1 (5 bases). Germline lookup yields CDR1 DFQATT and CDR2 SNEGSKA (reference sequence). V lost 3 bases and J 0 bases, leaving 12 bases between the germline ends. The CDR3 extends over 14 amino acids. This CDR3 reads CSARIQASSYEQYF. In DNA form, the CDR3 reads TGCAGTGCTAGGATACAGGCCAGCTCCTACGAGCAGTACTTC.

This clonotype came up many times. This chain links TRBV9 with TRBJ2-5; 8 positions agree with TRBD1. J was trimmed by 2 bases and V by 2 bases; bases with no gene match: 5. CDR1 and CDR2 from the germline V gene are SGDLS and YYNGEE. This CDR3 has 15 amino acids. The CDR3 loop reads CASSVGTGKQETQYF. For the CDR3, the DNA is TGTGCCAGCAGCGTGGGGACAGGCAAACAAGAGACCCAGTACTTC. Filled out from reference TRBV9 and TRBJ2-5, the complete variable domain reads DSGVTQTPKHLITATGQRVTLRCSPRSGDLSVYWYQQSLDQGLQFLIQYYNGEERAKGNILERFSAQQFPDLHSELNLSSLELGDSALYFCASSVGTGKQETQYFGPGTRLLVL.

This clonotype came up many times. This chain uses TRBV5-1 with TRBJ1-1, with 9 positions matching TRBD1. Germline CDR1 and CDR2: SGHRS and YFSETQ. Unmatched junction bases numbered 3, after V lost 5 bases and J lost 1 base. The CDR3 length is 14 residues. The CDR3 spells CASRRTGANTEAFF. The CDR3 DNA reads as TGCGCCAGCAGAAGGACAGGGGCGAACACTGAAGCTTTCTTT.

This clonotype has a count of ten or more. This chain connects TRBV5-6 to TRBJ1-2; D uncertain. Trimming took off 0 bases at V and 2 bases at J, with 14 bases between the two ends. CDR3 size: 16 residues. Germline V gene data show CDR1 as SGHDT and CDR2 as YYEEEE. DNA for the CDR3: TGTGCCAGCAGCTTGGAGGGTGGCTTGCGAAACTATGGCTACACCTTC. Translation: CASSLEGGLRNYGYTF.

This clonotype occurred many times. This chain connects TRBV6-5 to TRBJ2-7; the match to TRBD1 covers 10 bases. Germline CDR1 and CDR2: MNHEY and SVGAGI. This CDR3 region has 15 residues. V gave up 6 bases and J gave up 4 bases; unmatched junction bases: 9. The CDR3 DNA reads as TGTGCCAGCAGCAAATCCGGGACAGGGGATTACGAGCAGTACTTC. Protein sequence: CASSKSGTGDYEQYF.

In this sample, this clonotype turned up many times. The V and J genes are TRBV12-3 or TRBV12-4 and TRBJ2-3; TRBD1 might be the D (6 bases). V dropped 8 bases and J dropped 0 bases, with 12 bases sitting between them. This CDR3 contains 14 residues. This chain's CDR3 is CASGPTGSTDTQYF. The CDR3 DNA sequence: TGTGCCAGCGGACCGACAGGAAGCACAGATACGCAGTATTTT.

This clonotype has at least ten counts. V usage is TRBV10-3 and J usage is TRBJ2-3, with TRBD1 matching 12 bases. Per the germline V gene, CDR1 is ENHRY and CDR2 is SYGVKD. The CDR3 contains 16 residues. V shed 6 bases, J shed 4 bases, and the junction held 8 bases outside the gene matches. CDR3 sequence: CAIRAPGQGAADTQYF. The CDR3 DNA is TGTGCCATCAGGGCTCCGGGACAGGGGGCCGCAGATACGCAGTATTTT.